This paragraph covers one TCR beta chain sequence. Its specificity is not known. One junction end disagrees with the germline gene, perhaps due to a read error. 60 Vbeta and 13 Jbeta primers were used in PCR. Sequencing used immunoSEQ multiplex PCR; TCRdb keeps in-frame clones, though not all of them. The sample spans 75,000 to 95,000 clones; the ten largest clones claim over 1.2%. This record belongs to a study of cytomegalovirus exposure and HLA in healthy donors. About the research overall: Findings of an earlier analysis included more than 90 million unique TCR beta sequences from 180 million or so T cells.

CDR3 size: 15 residues. CDR1 SSHAT and CDR2 FNYEAQ come from the germline V gene (reference sequence). Study conclusions and caveats: It was confirmed in vitro that three of the CMV-associated chains were specific for CMV antigens.

The source material was PBMCs. The chain uses TRBV7-7 and TRBJ2-1; 11 nucleotides agree with TRBD2. This clonotype was obtained from a woman aged 55-70 years in good health and CMV-seronegative. The DNA of the CDR3 is TGTGCTAGCAGTCGACTAGCGGGACCGCACAATGAGCAGTTCTTC. Protein product: CASSRLAGPHNEQFF.